These 14 T cell receptor beta chains were all obtained from the same sample, sequenced in a study of shared clonotypes between healthy human individuals. Method: immunoSEQ multiplex PCR; TCRdb's copy keeps in-frame clones and lacks some. This table holds roughly 2,300,000 clones, roughly 90% found once. The sequencing sample was made of naive CD4+ T cells from PBMCs. The subset here: CD45RA+ positively selected. Every receptor here comes from a man aged 18 to 35 in good health. Some clones in this sample may be carry-over from other donors' samples.

This clone was detected once. The CDR3 spells CASSPALRETQYF. The CDR3 DNA reads TGTGCCAGCAGCCCCGCCCTGCGGGAGACCCAGTACTTC. The chain links TRBV7-3 to TRBJ2-5; D unresolved. The V and J ends lost 5 bases and 5 bases respectively, with 12 bases between them. CDR1 is SGHTA and CDR2 is FQGTGA in the germline V gene. The length of the CDR3 is 13 residues. The entire variable domain, with the rest obtained from reference TRBV7-3 and TRBJ2-5, is as follows: GAGVSQTPSNKVTEKGKYVELRCDPISGHTALYWYRQSLGQGPEFLIYFQGTGAADDSGLPNDRFFAVRPEGSVSTLKIQRTERGDSAVYLCASSPALRETQYFGPGTRLLVL.

This chain links TRBV7-8 with TRBJ2-5, with 7 bases fitting TRBD2. J lost 9 bases, V lost 3 bases, and 10 bases had no gene match. CDR1 is SGHVS, CDR2 FQNEAQ, per germline. The CDR3 contains 14 residues. Written as DNA, the CDR3 is TGTGCCAGCAGCTTCTCTAGCGGCACGACCTCCCAGTACTTC. This gives the protein CASSFSSGTTSQYF.

The J gene is TRBJ2-7, the V gene TRBV5-1; 11 nucleotides agree with TRBD2. The germline CDR1 and CDR2 sequences are SGHRS and YFSETQ. CDR3 size: 15 residues. V was pared by 4 bases and J by 4 bases, with 7 bases of the junction left unmatched. CDR3 DNA: TGCGCCAGCAGCCCAATAGCGGGAGGGCCTTACGAGCAGTACTTC. As protein: CASSPIAGGPYEQYF.

V and J are TRBV15 and TRBJ2-1; D is tentatively TRBD1 or TRBD2 (5 bases each). The CDR3 has 16 residues. Trimming left V 0 bases short and J 6 bases short, with 15 bases between. CDR1 and CDR2 from the germline V gene are LNHNV and YYDKDF (reference sequence). CDR3 nucleotide sequence: TGTGCCACCAGCAGAGATGATGCCAGGGCGGGCAATGAGCAGTTCTTC. As protein: CATSRDDARAGNEQFF.

The V and J genes are TRBV30 and TRBJ1-3; TRBD1 agrees at 10 bases. Germline CDR1 is GTSNPN and CDR2 is SVGIG (reference sequence). Trimming cost V 5 bases and J 3 bases; bases outside gene matches: 4. The CDR3 has 14 amino acids. In DNA form, the CDR3 reads TGTGCCTGGCAAGACAGGGGGCGTGGAAACACCATATATTTT. This translates into CAWQDRGRGNTIYF. Variable domain in full (rest from reference TRBV30 and TRBJ1-3): SQTIHQWPATLVQPVGSPLSLECTVEGTSNPNLYWYRQAAGRGLQLLFYSVGIGQISSEVPQNLSASRPQDRQFILSSKKLLLSDSGFYLCAWQDRGRGNTIYFGEGSWLTVV.

The chain is built from TRBV28 and TRBJ2-7; 8 bases agree with TRBD2. The CDR3 has 16 amino acids. The germline V gene encodes CDR1 MDHEN and CDR2 SYDVKM. Germline trimming cut 5 bases from V and 5 bases from J; bases unmatched to any gene: 14. CDR3 bases: TGTGCCAGCAGTCCGTACGGTCGCGGGAGGACTAACGAGCAGTACTTC. It codes for CASSPYGRGRTNEQYF.

The chain is built from TRBV19 and TRBJ2-1, with 7 bases matching TRBD2. V shed 3 bases, J shed 4 bases, and the junction held 3 bases outside the gene matches. CDR1 LNHDA and CDR2 SQIVND come from the germline V gene (reference sequence). CDR3 length equals 14 residues. The CDR3 DNA reads as TGTGCCAGTAGTATGGGGCGGGAGTACAATGAGCAGTTCTTC. It codes for CASSMGREYNEQFF. Variable domain in full (rest from reference TRBV19 and TRBJ2-1): DGGITQSPKYLFRKEGQNVTLSCEQNLNHDAMYWYRQDPGQGLRLIYYSQIVNDFQKGDIAEGYSVSREKKESFPLTVTSAQKNPTAFYLCASSMGREYNEQFFGPGTRLTVL.

The chain links TRBV28 to TRBJ1-2; D unclear. This CDR3 is 13 amino acids long. V lost 6 bases, J lost 0 bases, and 8 bases lay in between. From germline, CDR1 is MDHEN and CDR2 SYDVKM. DNA for the CDR3: TGTGCCAGCAGGGGCGGATCTAACTATGGCTACACCTTC. It yields the protein CASRGGSNYGYTF.

V usage is TRBV28 and J usage is TRBJ1-2, with 7 nucleotides matching TRBD1. The V segment lost 5 bases and the J segment 3 bases; nucleotides outside the gene matches: 6. Germline V lookup: CDR1 MDHEN, CDR2 SYDVKM. The CDR3 has 14 residues. The DNA for the CDR3 is TGTGCCAGCAGTCCGATACAGGGGTACTATGGCTACACCTTC. It translates to CASSPIQGYYGYTF.

The chain joins TRBV7-8 to TRBJ2-3; D is uncertain. Germline values: CDR1 SGHVS, CDR2 FQNEAQ. The CDR3 runs to 13 residues. The germline V and J ends were trimmed by 5 bases and 4 bases, with 10 bases remaining between them. The CDR3 loop reads CASSPTGPDTQYF. CDR3 DNA: TGTGCCAGCAGCCCCACCGGCCCAGATACGCAGTATTTT.

The J gene is TRBJ1-3, the V gene TRBV28; 8 bases align to TRBD1. CDR3 length: 15 residues. The germline V gene encodes CDR1 MDHEN and CDR2 SYDVKM. Trimming took 6 bases from V and 8 from J; bases not matched to a gene: 12. The CDR3 sequence is CASRLTGGGWDTIYF. CDR3 DNA sequence: TGTGCCAGCAGACTAACAGGGGGAGGTTGGGACACCATATATTTT.

The rearrangement joins TRBV29-1 to TRBJ1-1, with D hard to call. This CDR3 comprises 14 residues. CDR1 is SQVTM, CDR2 ANQGSEA, per germline. V shed 2 bases and J shed 3 bases, with 13 bases lying between them. CDR3 in amino acids: CSVESPAAYTEAFF. In nucleotides, the CDR3 is TGCAGCGTTGAATCCCCCGCAGCCTACACTGAAGCTTTCTTT. The full variable domain, its missing parts supplied by reference TRBV29-1 and TRBJ1-1, is SAVISQKPSRDICQRGTSLTIQCQVDSQVTMMFWYRQQPGQSLTLIATANQGSEATYESGFVIDKFPISRPNLTFSTLTVSNMSPEDSSIYLCSVESPAAYTEAFFGQGTRLTVV.

This sequence joins TRBV5-6 and TRBJ2-3; D unresolved. The V gene lost 4 bases and the J gene lost 0 bases, with 9 bases spanning the gap. CDR1 is SGHDT and CDR2 is YYEEEE in the germline V gene. CDR3 length: 14 amino acids. CDR3 in DNA: TGTGCCAGCAGCCCAGGAGCTAGCACAGATACGCAGTATTTT. Translated: CASSPGASTDTQYF.

This clone was seen only a few times. This sample also contains other DNA sequences that code for the same CDR3. The chain recombines TRBV19 with TRBJ1-5; tentative D call: TRBD1 (6 bases). The CDR3 is 14 amino acids. Trimming took 0 bases from V and 4 from J, leaving 7 bases between them. In germline, CDR1 is LNHDA, CDR2 SQIVND (reference sequence). The CDR3 loop reads CASSIDRGNQPQHF. CDR3 sequence (DNA): TGTGCCAGTAGTATAGACAGGGGTAATCAGCCCCAGCATTTT.